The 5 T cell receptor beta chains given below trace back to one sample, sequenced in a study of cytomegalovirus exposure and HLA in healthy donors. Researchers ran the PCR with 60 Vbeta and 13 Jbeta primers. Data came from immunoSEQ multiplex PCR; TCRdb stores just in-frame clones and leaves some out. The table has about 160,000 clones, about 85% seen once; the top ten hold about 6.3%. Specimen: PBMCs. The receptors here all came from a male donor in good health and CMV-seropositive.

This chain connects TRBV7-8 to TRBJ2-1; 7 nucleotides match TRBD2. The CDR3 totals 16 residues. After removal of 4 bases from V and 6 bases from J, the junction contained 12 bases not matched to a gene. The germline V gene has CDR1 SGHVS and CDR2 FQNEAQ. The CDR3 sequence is CASSYTSGGRVNEQFF. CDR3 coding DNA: TGTGCCAGCAGCTATACTTCGGGGGGAAGGGTCAATGAGCAGTTCTTC.

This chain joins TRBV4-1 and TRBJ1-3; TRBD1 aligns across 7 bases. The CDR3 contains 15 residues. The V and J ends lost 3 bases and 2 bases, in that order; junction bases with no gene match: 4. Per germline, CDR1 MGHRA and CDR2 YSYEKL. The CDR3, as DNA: TGCGCCAGCAGCCAGGGTACAGGGGCTGGAAACACCATATATTTT. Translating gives CASSQGTGAGNTIYF.

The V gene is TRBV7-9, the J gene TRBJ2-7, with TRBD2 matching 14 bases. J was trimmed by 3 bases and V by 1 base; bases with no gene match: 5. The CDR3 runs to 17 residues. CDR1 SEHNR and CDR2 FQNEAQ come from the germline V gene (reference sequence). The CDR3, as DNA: TGTGCCAGCAGCTTAGATGGGACTAGCGGGAGTATCTACGAGCAGTACTTC. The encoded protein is CASSLDGTSGSIYEQYF.

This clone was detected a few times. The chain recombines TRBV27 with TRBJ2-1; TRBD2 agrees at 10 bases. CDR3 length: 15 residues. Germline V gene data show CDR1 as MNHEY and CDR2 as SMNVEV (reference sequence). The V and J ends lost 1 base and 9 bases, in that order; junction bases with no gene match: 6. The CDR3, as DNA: TGTGCCAGCAGTTTATACGGACTAGCGGATTTTGAGCAGTTCTTC. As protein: CASSLYGLADFEQFF.

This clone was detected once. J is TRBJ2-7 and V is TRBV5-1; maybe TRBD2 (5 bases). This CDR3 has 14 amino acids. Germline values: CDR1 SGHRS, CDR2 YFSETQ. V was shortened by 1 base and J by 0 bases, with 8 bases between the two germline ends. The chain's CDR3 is CASSLYGGSYEQYF. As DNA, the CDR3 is TGCGCCAGCAGCTTGTACGGAGGCTCCTACGAGCAGTACTTC.